The clone carrying this T cell receptor beta chain was counted between two and nine times. Its antigen is unknown. The sample originates from a study of T-cell memory formation after mild COVID-19. Study findings and constraints: The second-wave clones peaking on day 37 were not confirmed as SARS-CoV-2-specific.

In TCRdb, the 5' RACE reads were re-called with MiXCR into one record per CDR3 protein. The table shows under 300,000 distinct CDR3 sequences, with 7.5% to 9.5% occurring only once. This CDR3 contains 12 residues. In germline, CDR1 is DFQATT, CDR2 SNEGSKA (reference sequence). V gave up 4 bases and J gave up 9 bases, with 15 bases separating them. V and J are TRBV20-1 and TRBJ1-1; the D is unclear. The specimen was PBMCs or a T cell subset sorted from them (not recorded which). This clonotype was obtained from a man aged 18 to 29 who had mild COVID-19 (a few samples of this study predate the infection). Cell type and time point are not known. In nucleotides, the CDR3 is TGCAGTGCTACCCGATCCATATTTCAAGCTTTCTTT. Translating it yields CSATRSIFQAFF.